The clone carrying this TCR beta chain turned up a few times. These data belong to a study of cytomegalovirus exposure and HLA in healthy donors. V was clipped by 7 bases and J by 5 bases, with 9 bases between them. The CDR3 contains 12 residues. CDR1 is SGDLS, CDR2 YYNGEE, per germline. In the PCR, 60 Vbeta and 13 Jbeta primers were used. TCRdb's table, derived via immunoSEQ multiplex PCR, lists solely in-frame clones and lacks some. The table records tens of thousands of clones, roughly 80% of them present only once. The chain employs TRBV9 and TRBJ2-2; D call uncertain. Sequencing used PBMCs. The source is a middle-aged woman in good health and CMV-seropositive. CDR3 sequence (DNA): TGTGCCAGCGAAGAGGCAACCGGGGAGCTGTTTTTT. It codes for CASEEATGELFF.